Listed below are T cell receptor beta chains from one sample, sequenced in a study of neurological immune-mediated disorders. One entry per CDR3 protein, called by TCRdb with MiXCR from the 5' RACE reads. Here the sample spans about 80,000 distinct CDR3 sequences, about 5.6% being singletons. The material sequenced was PBMCs. The receptor source for this set is a woman between 55 and 75 years old with multiple sclerosis. The CDR3 runs from the conserved cysteine through the conserved F or W. The D gene is left open where the match is weak. A clone size is listed for some rows: how often the clone was seen (once, few, many), or a class if it is expanded.

V gene,clone size,D gene,CDR3 length,J gene,CDR3 DNA,CDR3 protein
TRBV5-1,many,.,15,TRBJ1-5,TGCGCCAGCAGCTTGGACAGCCATAGCAATCAGCCCCAGCATTTT,CASSLDSHSNQPQHF
TRBV29-1,.,TRBD1,13,TRBJ2-1,TGCAGCGTCCTAGGACAGGGGGGCAATGAGCAGTTCTTC,CSVLGQGGNEQFF
TRBV3-1,few,TRBD1,15,TRBJ2-6,TGTGCCAGCAGCGAACAGGGGGCCGGGGCCAACGTCCTGACTTTC,CASSEQGAGANVLTF
TRBV29-1,many,.,13,TRBJ2-6,TGCAGCGTTGGTGACTCTGGGGCCAACGTCCTGACTTTC,CSVGDSGANVLTF
TRBV24-1,many,.,15,TRBJ1-2,TGTGCCACCAGTGACCCTGGCGGGGCGGACTATGGCTACACCTTC,CATSDPGGADYGYTF
TRBV12-3/TRBV12-4,many,TRBD1,15,TRBJ1-3,TGTGCCAGCAAATTTCAGGGGGCGCCTGGAAACACCATATATTTT,CASKFQGAPGNTIYF
TRBV20-1,many,.,14,TRBJ1-5,TGCAGTGCTAGAGGCGGTTTTAGCAATCAGCCCCAGCATTTT,CSARGGFSNQPQHF
TRBV5-1,many,TRBD1,16,TRBJ1-2,TGCGCCAGCAGCTCGGGACAGGTGACTCTTGGCTATGGCTACACCTTC,CASSSGQVTLGYGYTF
TRBV6-4,many,TRBD2,16,TRBJ2-3,TGTGCCAGCAGTGAACAGCTAGCGGGAAGCACAGATACGCAGTATTTT,CASSEQLAGSTDTQYF
TRBV19,.,.,14,TRBJ1-1,TGTGCCAGTAGTATTCCGGGAATTAGCACTGAAGCTTTCTTT,CASSIPGISTEAFF
TRBV5-1,many,TRBD2,18,TRBJ2-7,TGCGCCAGCAGCGATCCGGGACTAGCGGGAACGTCCTCCTACGAGCAGTACTTC,CASSDPGLAGTSSYEQYF
TRBV9,many,TRBD2,16,TRBJ2-2,TGTGCCAGCAGCGTAGTATCCAGCGGGGGCACCGGGGAGCTGTTTTTT,CASSVVSSGGTGELFF
TRBV19,.,TRBD1,14,TRBJ1-5,TGTGCCACAAGGACAGGGGGACGCAATCAGCCCCAGCATTTT,CATRTGGRNQPQHF
TRBV5-1,.,.,13,TRBJ1-2,TGCGCCAGCAGCTTGGAGGAAGGACAGCTCAACACCTTC,CASSLEEGQLNTF
TRBV20-1,many,.,12,TRBJ2-2,TGCAGTGCTACAACAGCCGCCGGGGAGCTGTTTTTT,CSATTAAGELFF
TRBV30,many,TRBD1,13,TRBJ2-5,TGTGCCTGGAGTGGACAGGGGTGGGTGACCCAGTACTTC,CAWSGQGWVTQYF
TRBV20-1,many,.,14,TRBJ2-5,TGCAGGGTATCCCGAGGGGGGCGCGGAGAGACCCAGTACTTC,CRVSRGGRGETQYF
TRBV20-1,many,.,11,TRBJ2-7,TGCAGTGCTAGCTTAAACAGCGAGCAGTACTTC,CSASLNSEQYF
TRBV6-5,many,.,13,TRBJ1-5,TGTGCCAGCAGTTACCAGGGGAGTCAGCCCCAGCATTTT,CASSYQGSQPQHF
TRBV20-1,many,.,8,TRBJ1-1,TGCAGTCCCCCTGAAGCTTTCTTT,CSPPEAFF
TRBV20-1,many,.,16,TRBJ1-6,TGCAGTGCGAAAGACAGCACTAGCTCCTATAATTCACCCCTCCACTTT,CSAKDSTSSYNSPLHF
TRBV20-1,many,TRBD2,19,TRBJ2-4,TGCAGTGCGTGGGCCTTAGCGGGGGGCCTAGAACTAGCCAAAAACATTCAGTACTTC,CSAWALAGGLELAKNIQYF
TRBV10-3,many,.,12,TRBJ2-5,TGTGCCACAGCGATGGGGCAAGAGACCCAGTACTTC,CATAMGQETQYF
TRBV5-1,.,.,12,TRBJ2-3,TGCGCCAGCAGCGGGACGCGAGATACGCAGTATTTT,CASSGTRDTQYF
TRBV3-1,many,TRBD1,16,TRBJ1-2,TGTGCCAGCAGCCAACAGGGGACAGGGGGCGCGGTTGGCTACACCTTC,CASSQQGTGGAVGYTF
TRBV5-5,few,.,16,TRBJ1-4,TGTGCCAGCAGCTTGGTTCCGGGGAGAGGGGGTGAAAAACTGTTTTTT,CASSLVPGRGGEKLFF
TRBV21-1,many,.,17,TRBJ1-1,TGTGCCAGCAGCAAAGCTCGGGTAACAGGGGGTTTTTTTACGGCTTTCTTT,CASSKARVTGGFFTAFF
TRBV5-1,many,.,14,TRBJ2-1,TGCGCCAGCAGAGGGACACTTGGGAACGGTGAGCAGTTCTTC,CASRGTLGNGEQFF
TRBV20-1,many,.,14,TRBJ2-7,TGCAGTGCTAGAGTACGGCCAGGCTCCTACGAGCAGTACTTC,CSARVRPGSYEQYF
TRBV24-1,many,TRBD1,18,TRBJ2-1,TGTGCCACCAGTGATCCAAGACCGGGACAGGGGGATACAAATGAGCAGTTCTTC,CATSDPRPGQGDTNEQFF
TRBV5-1,many,.,15,TRBJ2-5,TGCGCCAGCAGCTCTCAGGGTGGCCCACAAGAGACCCAGTACTTC,CASSSQGGPQETQYF
TRBV29-1,many,.,15,TRBJ2-6,TGCAGCGTTGACAGGGGACCATCTGGGGCCAACGTCCTGACTTTC,CSVDRGPSGANVLTF
TRBV5-1,many,TRBD2,17,TRBJ2-2,TGCGCCAGCAGCCCGGGACTAGCGGGGGGGAACACCGGGGAGCTGTTTTTT,CASSPGLAGGNTGELFF
TRBV6-1,many,TRBD2,14,TRBJ2-7,TGTGCCAGCAACCCCAACCTAGCGGCCTACGAGCAGTACTTC,CASNPNLAAYEQYF
TRBV5-1,many,TRBD2,16,TRBJ2-2,TGCGCCAGCAGCATCAGCGGGGGGCGCCTAGCCGGGGAGCTGTTTTTT,CASSISGGRLAGELFF
TRBV11-2,many,.,15,TRBJ1-3,TGTGCCAGCAGCTTAAGGGCGGGCCCTGGAAACACCATATATTTT,CASSLRAGPGNTIYF
TRBV6-6,many,TRBD1,13,TRBJ2-5,TGTGCCAGCAGTCAGGGGGCAGAAGAGACCCAGTACTTC,CASSQGAEETQYF
TRBV15,medium-sized,.,14,TRBJ1-3,TGTGCCACCAGTAAGGAACTCTCTGGAAACACCATATATTTT,CATSKELSGNTIYF
TRBV5-1,many,TRBD2,14,TRBJ2-7,TGCGCCAGCAGCCCTAGCGGGGGGAGGAACGAGCAGTACTTC,CASSPSGGRNEQYF
TRBV3-1,many,.,15,TRBJ2-7,TGTGCCAGCAGCCAAGGGTCCGACAGTTTCTACGAGCAGTACTTC,CASSQGSDSFYEQYF
TRBV7-9,many,.,13,TRBJ1-1,TGTGCCAGCAGCTCACTTGGGACCGGCAAAGCTTTCTTT,CASSSLGTGKAFF
TRBV28,many,TRBD1,14,TRBJ1-1,TGTGCCAGCAGTACTGGACAGGGGCACACTGAAGCTTTCTTT,CASSTGQGHTEAFF
TRBV3-1,.,.,15,TRBJ2-3,TGTGCCAGCAGCCAAAAGACAGGTAACACAGATACGCAGTATTTT,CASSQKTGNTDTQYF
TRBV7-8,few,TRBD1,12,TRBJ1-1,TGTGCCAGCAGCTGGGACAGGGGCAAAGCTTTCTTT,CASSWDRGKAFF
TRBV12-3/TRBV12-4,few,TRBD2,12,TRBJ2-1,TGTGCCAGCAGCCCCGGGGGGGGTGAGCAGTTCTTC,CASSPGGGEQFF